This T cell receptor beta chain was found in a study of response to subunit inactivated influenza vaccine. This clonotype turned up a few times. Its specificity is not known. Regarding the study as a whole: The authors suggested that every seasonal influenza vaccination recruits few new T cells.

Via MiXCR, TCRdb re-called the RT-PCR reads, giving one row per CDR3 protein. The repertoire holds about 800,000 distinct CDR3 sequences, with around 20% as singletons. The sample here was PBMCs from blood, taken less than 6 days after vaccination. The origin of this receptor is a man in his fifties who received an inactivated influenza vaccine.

CDR3 in DNA: TGTGCCACCACCAAATTCCCAGGGGGAAATTCACCCCTCCACTTT. Amino acid sequence: CATTKFPGGNSPLHF. The chain uses TRBV15 and TRBJ1-6; 7 nucleotides agree with TRBD1. The CDR3 covers 15 residues. CDR1 and CDR2 (germline): LNHNV, YYDKDF (reference sequence). The trim removed 7 bases at V and 7 bases at J, leaving 10 bases unmatched. The full variable domain, in which reference TRBV15 and TRBJ1-6 provide the parts outside the CDR3, is DAMVIQNPRYQVTQFGKPVTLSCSQTLNHNVMYWYQQKSSQAPKLLFHYYDKDFNNEADTPDNFQSRRPNTSFCFLDIRSPGLGDTAMYLCATTKFPGGNSPLHFGNGTRLTVT.